The clone carrying this TCR beta chain was observed a single time. The target antigen is unknown. The sample belongs to a study of shared clonotypes between healthy human individuals. Whole-study context: The cohort had two women and a few men, ages 18 to 49. Study-wide findings and caveats: The sharing of 4.5% to 6.5% of naive CD4 clonotypes was seen across a handful of donors.

The authors split each subset's genomic DNA evenly across several immunoSEQ plates. The protocol was immunoSEQ multiplex PCR, while the TCRdb copy is restricted to in-frame clones and leaves out a portion. The repertoire holds roughly 110,000 clones, with 68% as singletons. J lost 1 base, V lost 7 bases, and 0 bases had no gene match. Looked up from germline, CDR1 is MNHNS and CDR2 is SASEGT. The CDR3 totals 15 residues. CD45RO+ cells went into CD8 memory alongside CCR7-negative CD45RA+ TemRA cells. The sample taken for sequencing was memory CD8+ T cells sorted from blood. The subset was: CD45RO+ cells pooled with CCR7-negative TemRA cells. This TCR was sampled from a woman aged 25 to 39 in good health. The rearrangement joins TRBV6-1 to TRBJ2-6, with 11 bases aligning to TRBD2. In DNA form, the CDR3 reads TGTGCCAGCACTAGCGGGGGGTCTGGGGCCAACGTCCTGACTTTC. As protein: CASTSGGSGANVLTF.